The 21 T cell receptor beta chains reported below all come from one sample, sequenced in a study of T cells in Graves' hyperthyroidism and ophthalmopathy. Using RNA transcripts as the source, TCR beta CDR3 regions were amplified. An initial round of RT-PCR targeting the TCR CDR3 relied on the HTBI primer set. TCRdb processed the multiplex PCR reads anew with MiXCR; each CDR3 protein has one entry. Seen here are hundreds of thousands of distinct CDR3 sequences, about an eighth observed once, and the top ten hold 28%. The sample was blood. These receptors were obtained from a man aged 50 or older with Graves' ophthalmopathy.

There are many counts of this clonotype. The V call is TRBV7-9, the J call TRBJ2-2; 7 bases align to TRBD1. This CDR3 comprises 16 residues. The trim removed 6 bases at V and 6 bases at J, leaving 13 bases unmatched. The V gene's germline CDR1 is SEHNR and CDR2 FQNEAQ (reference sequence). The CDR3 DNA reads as TGTGCCAGCAGAGACCCCGACAGGGTACGGTCCGGGGAGCTGTTTTTT. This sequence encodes CASRDPDRVRSGELFF.

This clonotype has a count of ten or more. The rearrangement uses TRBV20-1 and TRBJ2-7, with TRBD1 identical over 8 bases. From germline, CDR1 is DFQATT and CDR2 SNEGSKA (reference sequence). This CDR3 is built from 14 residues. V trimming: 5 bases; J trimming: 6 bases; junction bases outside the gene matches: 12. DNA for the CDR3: TGCAGTGCTTCGAAAACAGGGGGAAGGGTCGAGCAGTACTTC. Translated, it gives CSASKTGGRVEQYF.

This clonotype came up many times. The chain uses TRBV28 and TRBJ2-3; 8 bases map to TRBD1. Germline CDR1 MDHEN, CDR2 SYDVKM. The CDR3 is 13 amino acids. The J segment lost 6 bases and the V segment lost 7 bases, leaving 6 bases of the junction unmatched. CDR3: CASKRQGADTQYF. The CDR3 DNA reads TGTGCCAGCAAGCGTCAGGGGGCGGATACGCAGTATTTT.

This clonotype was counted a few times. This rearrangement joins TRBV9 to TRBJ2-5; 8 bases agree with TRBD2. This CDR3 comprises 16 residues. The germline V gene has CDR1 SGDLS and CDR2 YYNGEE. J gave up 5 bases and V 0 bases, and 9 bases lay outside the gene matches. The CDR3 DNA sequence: TGTGCCAGCAGCGTAGCCCCGGGACTAGTTAGGGAGACCCAGTACTTC. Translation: CASSVAPGLVRETQYF.

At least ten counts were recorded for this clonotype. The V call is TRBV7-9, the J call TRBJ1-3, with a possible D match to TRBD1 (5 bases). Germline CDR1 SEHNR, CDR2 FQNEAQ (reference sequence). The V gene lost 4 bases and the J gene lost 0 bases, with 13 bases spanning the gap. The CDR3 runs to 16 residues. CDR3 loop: CASSSPDSYSGNTIYF. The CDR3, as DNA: TGTGCCAGCAGCTCGCCTGACAGTTACTCTGGAAACACCATATATTTT.

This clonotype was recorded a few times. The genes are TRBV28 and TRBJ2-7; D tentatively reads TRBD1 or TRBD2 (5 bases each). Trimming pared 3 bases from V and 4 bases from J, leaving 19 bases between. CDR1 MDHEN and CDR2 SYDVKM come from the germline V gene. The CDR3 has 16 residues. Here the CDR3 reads CASSFAGTAVGYEQYF. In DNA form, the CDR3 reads TGTGCCAGCAGTTTCGCCGGGACCGCCGTGGGTTACGAGCAGTACTTC.

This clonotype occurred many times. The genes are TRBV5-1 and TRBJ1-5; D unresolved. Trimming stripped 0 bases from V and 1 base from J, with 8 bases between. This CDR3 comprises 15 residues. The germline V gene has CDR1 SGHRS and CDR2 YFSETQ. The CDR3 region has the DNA TGCGCCAGCAGCTTGGGTAAGGGAAGCAATCAGCCCCAGCATTTT. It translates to CASSLGKGSNQPQHF. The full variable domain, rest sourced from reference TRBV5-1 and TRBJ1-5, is KAGVTQTPRYLIKTRGQQVTLSCSPISGHRSVSWYQQTPGQGLQFLFEYFSETQRNKGNFPGRFSGRQFSNSRSEMNVSTLELGDSALYLCASSLGKGSNQPQHFGDGTRLSIL.

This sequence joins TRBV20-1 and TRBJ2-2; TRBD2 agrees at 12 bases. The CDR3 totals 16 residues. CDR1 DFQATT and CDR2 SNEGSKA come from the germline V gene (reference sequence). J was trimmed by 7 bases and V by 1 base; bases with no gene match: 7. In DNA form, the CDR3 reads TGCAGTGCTAGAGCCGGGGCTAGCGGGAGGGACGGGGAGCTGTTTTTT. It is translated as CSARAGASGRDGELFF.

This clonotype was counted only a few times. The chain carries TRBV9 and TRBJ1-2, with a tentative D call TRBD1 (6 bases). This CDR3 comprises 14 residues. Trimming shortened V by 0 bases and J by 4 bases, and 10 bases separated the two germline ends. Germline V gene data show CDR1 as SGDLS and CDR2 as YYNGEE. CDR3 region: CASSVATGPYGYTF. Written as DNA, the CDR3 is TGTGCCAGCAGCGTAGCAACAGGGCCCTATGGCTACACCTTC.

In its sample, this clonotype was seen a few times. The CDR3 spells CSVGDNSRSYTF. The CDR3 coding sequence is TGCAGCGTCGGGGACAACTCTAGAAGCTACACCTTC. This chain joins TRBV29-1 and TRBJ1-2; the D gene is possibly TRBD1 (6 bases). The V gene's germline CDR1 is SQVTM and CDR2 ANQGSEA. The CDR3 loop spans 12 amino acids. Deletions cut 6 bases from V and 9 bases from J, with 17 bases between.

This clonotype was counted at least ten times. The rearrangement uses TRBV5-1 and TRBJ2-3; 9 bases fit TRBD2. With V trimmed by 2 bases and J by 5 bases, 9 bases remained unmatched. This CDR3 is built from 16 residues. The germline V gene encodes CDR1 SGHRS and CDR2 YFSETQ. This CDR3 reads CASSFPREGPGDTQYF. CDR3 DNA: TGCGCCAGCAGCTTCCCGCGGGAGGGCCCGGGAGATACGCAGTATTTT.

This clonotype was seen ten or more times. In nucleotides, the CDR3 is TGCAGTGCCCGCTCCGATAGGGAGCAGTTCTTC. It translates to CSARSDREQFF. This sequence joins TRBV20-1 and TRBJ2-1, with D uncertain. The germline V gene has CDR1 DFQATT and CDR2 SNEGSKA (reference sequence). The CDR3 extends over 11 amino acids. With 6 bases removed from V and 10 bases from J, the gap between germline ends came to 13 bases.

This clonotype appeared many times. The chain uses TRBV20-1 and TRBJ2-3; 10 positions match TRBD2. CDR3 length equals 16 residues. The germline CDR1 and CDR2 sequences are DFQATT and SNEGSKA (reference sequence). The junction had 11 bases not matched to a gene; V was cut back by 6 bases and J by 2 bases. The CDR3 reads CSARGLAGANTDTQYF. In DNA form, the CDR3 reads TGCAGTGCCCGAGGGCTAGCGGGAGCCAACACAGATACGCAGTATTTT.

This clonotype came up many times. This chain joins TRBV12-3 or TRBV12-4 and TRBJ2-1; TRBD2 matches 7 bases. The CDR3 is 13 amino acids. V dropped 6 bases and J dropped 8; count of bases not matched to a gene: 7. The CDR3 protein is CASRLTSIDEQFF. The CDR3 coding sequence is TGTGCCAGCAGATTGACTAGCATCGATGAGCAGTTCTTC.

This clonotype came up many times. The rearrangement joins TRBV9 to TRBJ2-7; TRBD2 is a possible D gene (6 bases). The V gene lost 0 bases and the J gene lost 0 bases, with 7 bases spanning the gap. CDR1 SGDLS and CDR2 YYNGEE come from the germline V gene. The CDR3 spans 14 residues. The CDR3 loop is CASSVGTNSYEQYF. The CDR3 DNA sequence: TGTGCCAGCAGCGTAGGGACTAACTCCTACGAGCAGTACTTC.

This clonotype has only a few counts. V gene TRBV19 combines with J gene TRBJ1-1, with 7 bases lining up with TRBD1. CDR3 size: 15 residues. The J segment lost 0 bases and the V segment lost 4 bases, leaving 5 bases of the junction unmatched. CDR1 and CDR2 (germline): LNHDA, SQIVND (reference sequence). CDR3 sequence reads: CASSNRQGMNTEAFF. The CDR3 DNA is TGTGCCAGTAGTAATAGACAGGGAATGAACACTGAAGCTTTCTTT.

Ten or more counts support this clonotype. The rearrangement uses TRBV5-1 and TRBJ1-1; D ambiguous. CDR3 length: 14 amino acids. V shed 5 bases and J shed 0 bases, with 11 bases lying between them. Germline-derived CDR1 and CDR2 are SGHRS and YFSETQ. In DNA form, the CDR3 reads TGCGCCAGCAGTTTCGTGACTATGAACACTGAAGCTTTCTTT. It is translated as CASSFVTMNTEAFF. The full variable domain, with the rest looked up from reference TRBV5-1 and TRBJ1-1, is KAGVTQTPRYLIKTRGQQVTLSCSPISGHRSVSWYQQTPGQGLQFLFEYFSETQRNKGNFPGRFSGRQFSNSRSEMNVSTLELGDSALYLCASSFVTMNTEAFFGQGTRLTVV.

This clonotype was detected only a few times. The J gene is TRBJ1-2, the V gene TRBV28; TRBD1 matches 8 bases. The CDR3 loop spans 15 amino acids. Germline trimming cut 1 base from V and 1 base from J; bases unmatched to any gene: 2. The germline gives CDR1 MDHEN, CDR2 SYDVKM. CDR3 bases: TGTGCCAGCAGTTTATCCAGGGGGCTTAACTATGGCTACACCTTC. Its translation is CASSLSRGLNYGYTF.

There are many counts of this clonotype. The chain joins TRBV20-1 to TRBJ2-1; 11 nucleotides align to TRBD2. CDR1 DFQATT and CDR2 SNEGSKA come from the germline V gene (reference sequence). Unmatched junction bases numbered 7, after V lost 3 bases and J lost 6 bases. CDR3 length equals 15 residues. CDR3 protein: CSASILAGGLNEQFF. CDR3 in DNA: TGCAGTGCTAGCATCCTAGCGGGAGGACTCAATGAGCAGTTCTTC.

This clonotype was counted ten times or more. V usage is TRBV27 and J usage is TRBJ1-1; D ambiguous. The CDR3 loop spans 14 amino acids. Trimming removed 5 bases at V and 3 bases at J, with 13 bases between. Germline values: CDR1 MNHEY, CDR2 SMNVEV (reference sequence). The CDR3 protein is CASSITVVDTEAFF. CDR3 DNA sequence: TGTGCCAGCAGTATCACTGTTGTGGACACTGAAGCTTTCTTT.

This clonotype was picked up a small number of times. CDR3 nucleotides: TGTGCCAGCAGGGCCCGAACAGGGAGCGTCGGCTCACCCCTCCACTTT. This encodes CASRARTGSVGSPLHF. The gene calls are TRBV12-3 or TRBV12-4 and TRBJ1-6, with a weak D call TRBD1 (6 bases). V gave up 6 bases and J gave up 10 bases, with 22 bases separating them. This CDR3 comprises 16 residues.